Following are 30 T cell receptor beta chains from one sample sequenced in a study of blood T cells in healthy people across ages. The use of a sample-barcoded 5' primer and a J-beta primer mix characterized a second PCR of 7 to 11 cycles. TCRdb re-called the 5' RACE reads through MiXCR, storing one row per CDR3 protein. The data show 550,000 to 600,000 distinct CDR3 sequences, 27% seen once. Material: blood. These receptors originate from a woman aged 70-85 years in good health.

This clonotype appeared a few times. The CDR3 reads CASSPVGGFQETQYF. The CDR3 DNA sequence: TGTGCCAGCAGCCCCGTAGGGGGGTTCCAAGAGACCCAGTACTTC. The gene calls are TRBV7-2 and TRBJ2-5; D tentatively reads TRBD1 or TRBD2 (6 bases each). The germline gives CDR1 SGHTA, CDR2 FQGNSA. Trimming removed 5 bases from V and 1 base from J, with 14 bases in between. CDR3 length: 15 residues.

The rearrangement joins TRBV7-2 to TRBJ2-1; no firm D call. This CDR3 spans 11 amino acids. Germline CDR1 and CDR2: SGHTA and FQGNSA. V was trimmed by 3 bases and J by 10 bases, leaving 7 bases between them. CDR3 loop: CASSFAGEQFF. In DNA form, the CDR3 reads TGTGCCAGCAGCTTTGCTGGGGAGCAGTTCTTC.

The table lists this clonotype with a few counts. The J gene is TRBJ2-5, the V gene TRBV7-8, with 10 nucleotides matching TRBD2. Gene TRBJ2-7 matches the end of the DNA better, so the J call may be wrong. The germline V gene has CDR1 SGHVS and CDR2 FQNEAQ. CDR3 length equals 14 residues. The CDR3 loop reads CASSALAGGHEQYF. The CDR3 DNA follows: TGTGCCAGCAGTGCCTTAGCGGGGGGACACGAGCAGTACTTC.

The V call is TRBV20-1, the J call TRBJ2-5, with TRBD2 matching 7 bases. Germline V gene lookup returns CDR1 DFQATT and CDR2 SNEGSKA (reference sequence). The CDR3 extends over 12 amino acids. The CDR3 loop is CSGSGGQETQYF. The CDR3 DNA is TGCAGCGGCTCGGGAGGACAAGAGACCCAGTACTTC.

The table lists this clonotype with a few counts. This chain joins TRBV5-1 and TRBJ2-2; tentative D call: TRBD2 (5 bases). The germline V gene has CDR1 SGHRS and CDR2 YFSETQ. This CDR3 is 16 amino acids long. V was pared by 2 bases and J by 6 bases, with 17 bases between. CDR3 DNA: TGCGCCAGCAGCTTAGGAGGCCAGGCCATGCCCGGGGAGCTGTTTTTT. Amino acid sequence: CASSLGGQAMPGELFF.

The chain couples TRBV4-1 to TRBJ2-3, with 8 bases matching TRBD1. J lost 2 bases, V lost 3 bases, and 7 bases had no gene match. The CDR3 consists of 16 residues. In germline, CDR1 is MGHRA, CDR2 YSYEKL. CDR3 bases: TGCGCCAGCAGCCATGATTGGACAGGGTACACAGATACGCAGTATTTT. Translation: CASSHDWTGYTDTQYF.

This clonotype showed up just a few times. The CDR3 loop is CASRRQLSYEQYF. The CDR3 coding sequence is TGTGCCAGCAGGAGGCAGCTCTCCTACGAGCAGTACTTC. V and J are TRBV2 and TRBJ2-7; D gene ambiguous. V shed 6 bases and J shed 0 bases, with 9 bases lying between them. The CDR3 has 13 amino acids. Germline V lookup: CDR1 SNHLY, CDR2 FYNNEI.

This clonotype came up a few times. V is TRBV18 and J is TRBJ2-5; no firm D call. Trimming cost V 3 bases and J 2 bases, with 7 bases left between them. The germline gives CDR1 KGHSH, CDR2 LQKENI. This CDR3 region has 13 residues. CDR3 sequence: CASSPMRQETQYF. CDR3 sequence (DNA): TGTGCCAGCTCACCGATGAGGCAAGAGACCCAGTACTTC.

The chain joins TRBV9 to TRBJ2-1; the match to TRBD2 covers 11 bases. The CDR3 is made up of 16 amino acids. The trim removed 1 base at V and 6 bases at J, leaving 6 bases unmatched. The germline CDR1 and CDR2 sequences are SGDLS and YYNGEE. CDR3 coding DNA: TGTGCCAGCAGCGTAAGTGTAGCGGGAGGGAGCAATGAGCAGTTCTTC. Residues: CASSVSVAGGSNEQFF.

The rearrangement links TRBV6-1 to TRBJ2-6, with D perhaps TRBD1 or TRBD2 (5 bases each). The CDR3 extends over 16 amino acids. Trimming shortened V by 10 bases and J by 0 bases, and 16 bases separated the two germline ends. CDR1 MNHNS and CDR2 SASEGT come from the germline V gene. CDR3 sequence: CAISGQFYSGANVLTF. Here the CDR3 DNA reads TGTGCCATCTCGGGGCAATTTTACTCTGGGGCCAACGTCCTGACTTTC.

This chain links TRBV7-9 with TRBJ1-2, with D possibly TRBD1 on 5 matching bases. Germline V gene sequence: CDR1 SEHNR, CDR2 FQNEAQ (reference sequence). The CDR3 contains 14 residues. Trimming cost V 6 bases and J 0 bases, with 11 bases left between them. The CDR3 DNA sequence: TGTGCCAGCAGTGCAAGGGGATCTAACTATGGCTACACCTTC. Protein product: CASSARGSNYGYTF.

CDR3 in DNA: TGTGCCAGCAGGAGGACTAGCGGGGGGGCTGGCGGCACAGATACGCAGTATTTT. Protein product: CASRRTSGGAGGTDTQYF. V usage is TRBV7-2 and J usage is TRBJ2-3, with TRBD2 matching 15 bases. The V gene's germline CDR1 is SGHTA and CDR2 FQGNSA. The CDR3 covers 18 residues. V lost 6 bases to trimming and J lost 1 base; unmatched junction nucleotides: 8. Using reference TRBV7-2 and TRBJ2-3 for the parts outside the CDR3, the full variable domain is GAGVSQSPSNKVTEKGKDVELRCDPISGHTALYWYRQSLGQGLEFLIYFQGNSAPDKSGLPSDRFSAERTGGSVSTLTIQRTQQEDSAVYLCASRRTSGGAGGTDTQYFGPGTRLTVL.

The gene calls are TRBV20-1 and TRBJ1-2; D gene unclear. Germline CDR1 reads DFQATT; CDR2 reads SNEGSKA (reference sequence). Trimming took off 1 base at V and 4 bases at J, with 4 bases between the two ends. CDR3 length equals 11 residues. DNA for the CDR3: TGCAGTGCTAGAGCAGGCTATGGCTACACCTTC. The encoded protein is CSARAGYGYTF.

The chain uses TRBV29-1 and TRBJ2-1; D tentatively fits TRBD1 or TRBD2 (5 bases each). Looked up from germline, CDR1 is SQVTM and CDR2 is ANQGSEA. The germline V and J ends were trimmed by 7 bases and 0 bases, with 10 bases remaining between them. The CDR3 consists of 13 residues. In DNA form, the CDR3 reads TGCAGCGCTGGGACCAGCTCCTACAATGAGCAGTTCTTC. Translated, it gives CSAGTSSYNEQFF.

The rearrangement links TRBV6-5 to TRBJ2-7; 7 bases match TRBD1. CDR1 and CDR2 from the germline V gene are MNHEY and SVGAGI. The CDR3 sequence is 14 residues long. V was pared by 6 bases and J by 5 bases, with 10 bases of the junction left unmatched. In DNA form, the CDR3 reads TGTGCCAGCAGGACAGGGATGGGAACTAACGAGCAGTACTTC. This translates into CASRTGMGTNEQYF.

The CDR3: CSAGLAGGGTDTQYF. In DNA form, the CDR3 reads TGCAGTGCCGGACTAGCGGGGGGGGGAACAGATACGCAGTATTTT. V and J are TRBV20-1 and TRBJ2-3; 15 bases match TRBD2. CDR1 is DFQATT, CDR2 SNEGSKA, per germline (reference sequence). V trimming: 6 bases; J trimming: 3 bases; junction bases outside the gene matches: 4. The CDR3 contains 15 residues.

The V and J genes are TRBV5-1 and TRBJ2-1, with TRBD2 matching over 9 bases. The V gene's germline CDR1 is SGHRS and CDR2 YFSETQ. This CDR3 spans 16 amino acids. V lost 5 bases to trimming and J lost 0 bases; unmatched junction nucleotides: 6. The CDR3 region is CASSLAGDNSYNEQFF. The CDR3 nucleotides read TGCGCCAGCAGTTTAGCGGGGGATAACTCCTACAATGAGCAGTTCTTC.

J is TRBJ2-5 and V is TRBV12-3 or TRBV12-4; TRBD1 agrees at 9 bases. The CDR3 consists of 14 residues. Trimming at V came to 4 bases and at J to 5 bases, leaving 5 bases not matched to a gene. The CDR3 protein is CASSSQGATETQYF. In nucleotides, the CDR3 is TGTGCCAGCAGTTCACAGGGGGCTACGGAGACCCAGTACTTC.

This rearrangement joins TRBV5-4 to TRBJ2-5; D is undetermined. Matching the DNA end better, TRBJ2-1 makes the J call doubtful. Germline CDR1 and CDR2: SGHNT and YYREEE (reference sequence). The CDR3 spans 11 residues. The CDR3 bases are TGTGCCAGCAGTTTGTTCTCTGAGCAGTTCTTC. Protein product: CASSLFSEQFF.

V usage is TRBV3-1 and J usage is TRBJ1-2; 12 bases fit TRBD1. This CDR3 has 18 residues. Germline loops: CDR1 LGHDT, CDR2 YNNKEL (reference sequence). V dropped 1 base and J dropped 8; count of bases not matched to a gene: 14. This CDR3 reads CASSQGDPGTGGRGGYTF. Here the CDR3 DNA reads TGTGCCAGCAGCCAAGGTGATCCGGGGACAGGGGGCCGAGGAGGCTACACCTTC.

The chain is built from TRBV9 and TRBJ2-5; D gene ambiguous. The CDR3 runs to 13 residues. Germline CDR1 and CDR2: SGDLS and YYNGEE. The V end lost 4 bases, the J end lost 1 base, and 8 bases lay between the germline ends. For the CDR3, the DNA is TGTGCCAGCAGCTACGAGCCCCAAGAGACCCAGTACTTC. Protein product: CASSYEPQETQYF.

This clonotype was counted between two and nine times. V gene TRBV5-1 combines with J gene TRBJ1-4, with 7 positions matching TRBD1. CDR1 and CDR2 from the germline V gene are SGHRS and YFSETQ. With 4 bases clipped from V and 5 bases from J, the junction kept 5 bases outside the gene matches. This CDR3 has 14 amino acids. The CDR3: CASSGPTGNEKLFF. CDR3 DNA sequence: TGCGCCAGCAGCGGACCGACAGGGAATGAAAAACTGTTTTTT.

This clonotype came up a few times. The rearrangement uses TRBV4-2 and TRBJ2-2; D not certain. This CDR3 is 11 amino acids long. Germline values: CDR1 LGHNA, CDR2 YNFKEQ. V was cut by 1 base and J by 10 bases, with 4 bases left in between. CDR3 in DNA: TGTGCCAGCAGCCAAGGGCAGGAGCTGTTTTTT. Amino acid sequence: CASSQGQELFF.

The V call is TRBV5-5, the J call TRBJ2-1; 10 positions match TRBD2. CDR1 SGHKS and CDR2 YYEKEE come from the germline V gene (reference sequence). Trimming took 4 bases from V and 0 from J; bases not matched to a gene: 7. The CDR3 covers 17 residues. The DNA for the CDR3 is TGTGCCAGCAGCCCTTTTCCTAGCGGGAGCTCCTACAATGAGCAGTTCTTC. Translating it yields CASSPFPSGSSYNEQFF.

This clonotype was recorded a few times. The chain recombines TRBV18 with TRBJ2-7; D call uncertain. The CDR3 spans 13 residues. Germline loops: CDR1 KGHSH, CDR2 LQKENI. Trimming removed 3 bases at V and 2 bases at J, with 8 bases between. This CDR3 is CASSPSLPYEQYF. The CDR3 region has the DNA TGTGCCAGCTCACCGAGTCTGCCCTACGAGCAGTACTTC.

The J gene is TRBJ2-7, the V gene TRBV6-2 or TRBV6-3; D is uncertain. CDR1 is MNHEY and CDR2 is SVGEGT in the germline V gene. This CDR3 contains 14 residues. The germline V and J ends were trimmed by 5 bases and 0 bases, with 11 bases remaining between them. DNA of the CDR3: TGTGCCAGCAGTCCCGACACTGGCTCCTACGAGCAGTACTTC. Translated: CASSPDTGSYEQYF.

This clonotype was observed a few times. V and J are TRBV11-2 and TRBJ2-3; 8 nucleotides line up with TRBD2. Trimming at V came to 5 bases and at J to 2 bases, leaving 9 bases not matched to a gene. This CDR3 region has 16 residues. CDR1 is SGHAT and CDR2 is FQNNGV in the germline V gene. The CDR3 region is CASSAQAGGPTDTQYF. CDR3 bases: TGTGCCAGCAGCGCCCAGGCGGGGGGACCCACAGATACGCAGTATTTT. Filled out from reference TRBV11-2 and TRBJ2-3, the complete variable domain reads EAGVAQSPRYKIIEKRQSVAFWCNPISGHATLYWYQQILGQGPKLLIQFQNNGVVDDSQLPKDRFSAERLKGVDSTLKIQPAKLEDSAVYLCASSAQAGGPTDTQYFGPGTRLTVL.

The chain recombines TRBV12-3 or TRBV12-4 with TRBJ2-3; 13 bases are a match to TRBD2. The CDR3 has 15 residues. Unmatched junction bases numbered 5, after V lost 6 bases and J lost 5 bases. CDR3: CASSLRTSGGDTQYF. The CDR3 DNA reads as TGTGCCAGCAGCCTAAGGACTAGCGGGGGAGATACGCAGTATTTT.

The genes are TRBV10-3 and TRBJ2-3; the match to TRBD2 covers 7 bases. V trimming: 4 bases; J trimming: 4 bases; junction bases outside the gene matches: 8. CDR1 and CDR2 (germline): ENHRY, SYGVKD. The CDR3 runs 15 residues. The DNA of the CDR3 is TGTGCCATCAGTGCAGGACTAGTAGGGTCAGATACGCAGTATTTT. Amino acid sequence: CAISAGLVGSDTQYF.

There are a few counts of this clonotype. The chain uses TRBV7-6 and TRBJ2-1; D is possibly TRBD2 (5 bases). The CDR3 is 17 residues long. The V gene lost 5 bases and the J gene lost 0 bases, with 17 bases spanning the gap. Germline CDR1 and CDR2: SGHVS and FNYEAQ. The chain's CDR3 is CASSRGPIASSYNEQFF. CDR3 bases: TGTGCCAGCAGCCGCGGGCCTATCGCGAGCTCCTACAATGAGCAGTTCTTC.